Presented here are 15 T cell receptor beta chains from one specimen sequenced in a study of cytomegalovirus exposure and HLA in healthy donors. In the PCR, 60 Vbeta and 13 Jbeta primers were used. Using immunoSEQ multiplex PCR, the repertoire was profiled, and TCRdb retains in-frame clones only, with some absent. The sample has some 150,000 clones, roughly 85% seen once; the top ten hold roughly 2%. The sequenced sample was PBMCs. These receptors all stem from a man aged 40-49 years in good health and CMV-seronegative.

J is TRBJ1-4 and V is TRBV4-3; D is possibly TRBD1 (6 bases). The CDR3 extends over 15 amino acids. The germline V gene encodes CDR1 LGHNA and CDR2 YSLEER. V was clipped by 1 base and J by 7 bases, with 13 bases between them. This chain's CDR3 is CASSQGSRGGEKLFF. The CDR3, as DNA: TGCGCCAGCAGCCAAGGGTCCAGGGGTGGTGAAAAACTGTTTTTT.

The V and J genes are TRBV4-1 and TRBJ2-1; D possibly corresponds to TRBD1 (5 bases). Germline V gene data show CDR1 as MGHRA and CDR2 as YSYEKL. The CDR3 is 12 amino acids. V was shortened by 3 bases and J by 15 bases, with 15 bases between the two germline ends. For the CDR3, the DNA is TGCGCCAGCAGCCAGTCAGGGTTGACGAGGTTCTTC. Protein product: CASSQSGLTRFF.

The chain links TRBV6-6 to TRBJ2-7; the D gene is possibly TRBD1 (6 bases). V was trimmed by 7 bases and J by 3 bases, leaving 13 bases between them. The CDR3 loop spans 13 amino acids. From germline, CDR1 is MNHNY and CDR2 SVGAGI (reference sequence). The DNA of the CDR3 is TGTGCCAGCACTGGGGACACATACTACGAGCAGTACTTC. Protein: CASTGDTYYEQYF.

The gene calls are TRBV5-6 and TRBJ1-3; D is unresolved. The CDR3 extends over 15 amino acids. Germline CDR1 is SGHDT and CDR2 is YYEEEE. V dropped 0 bases and J dropped 2 bases, with 9 bases sitting between them. The CDR3 is CASSLAQVAGNTIYF. The CDR3 coding sequence is TGTGCCAGCAGCTTGGCTCAGGTTGCTGGAAACACCATATATTTT.

A note on this clone: Germline and junction disagree at one end, which may indicate a read error. This chain uses TRBV5-6 with TRBJ2-6; possible D gene TRBD1, 6 bases. Germline loops: CDR1 SGHDT, CDR2 YYEEEE. The CDR3 is 18 residues long. CDR3: CASSSPPWQGSGANGLTF. The DNA of the CDR3 is TGTGCCAGCAGCTCCCCCCCTTGGCAGGGGTCTGGGGCCAACGGCCTGACTTTC. The full variable domain, with the rest looked up from reference TRBV5-6 and TRBJ2-6, is DAGVTQSPTHLIKTRGQQVTLRCSPKSGHDTVSWYQQALGQGPQFIFQYYEEEERQRGNFPDRFSGHQFPNYSSELNVNALLLGDSALYLCASSSPPWQGSGANGLTFGAGSRLTVL.

CDR3 coding DNA: TGTGCCAGCCTTCCGGGACAGGGCGGGTCCTACGAGCAGTACTTC. Encoded protein: CASLPGQGGSYEQYF. The chain uses TRBV28 and TRBJ2-7; 9 bases agree with TRBD1. The CDR3 is 15 residues long. With 8 bases clipped from V and 1 base from J, the junction kept 9 bases outside the gene matches. Germline CDR1 and CDR2: MDHEN and SYDVKM.

The chain joins TRBV4-1 to TRBJ2-7; 10 bases are shared with TRBD2. Per the germline V gene, CDR1 is MGHRA and CDR2 is YSYEKL. Unmatched junction bases numbered 12, after V lost 5 bases and J lost 2 bases. The CDR3 is made up of 17 amino acids. The CDR3 reads CASSKPIGTSAPYEQYF. The CDR3 nucleotides are TGCGCCAGCAGCAAACCTATAGGGACTAGCGCACCCTACGAGCAGTACTTC.

This chain links TRBV6-1 with TRBJ1-3; D is unclear. CDR3 length: 15 amino acids. The V and J ends lost 7 bases and 6 bases respectively, with 19 bases between them. Germline V gene lookup returns CDR1 MNHNS and CDR2 SASEGT. This chain's CDR3 is CASISTPGLLNTIYF. CDR3 sequence (DNA): TGTGCCAGCATCTCCACCCCCGGACTGTTAAACACCATATATTTT.

The sample holds a few counts of this clone. This chain links TRBV4-1 with TRBJ2-5, with a weak D call TRBD2 (6 bases). This CDR3 spans 13 amino acids. Looked up from germline, CDR1 is MGHRA and CDR2 is YSYEKL. The germline V and J ends were trimmed by 5 bases and 2 bases, with 9 bases remaining between them. CDR3 nucleotide sequence: TGCGCCAGCAGCAGGGACTTACAAGAGACCCAGTACTTC. It encodes CASSRDLQETQYF.

This clone was recorded a few times. This sequence joins TRBV11-3 and TRBJ2-2, with 7 positions matching TRBD1. V lost 5 bases, J lost 7 bases, and 4 bases stayed unmatched. Germline V gene sequence: CDR1 SGHNT, CDR2 YENEEA. This CDR3 has 13 amino acids. The CDR3 protein is CASSDGTVGELFF. The CDR3 DNA reads as TGTGCCAGCAGCGACGGGACAGTCGGGGAGCTGTTTTTT.

The table lists this clone with a count of one. V usage is TRBV5-1 and J usage is TRBJ2-1; TRBD2 agrees at 7 bases. Looked up from germline, CDR1 is SGHRS and CDR2 is YFSETQ. Trimming cost V 4 bases and J 3 bases; bases outside gene matches: 10. CDR3 size: 16 residues. This chain's CDR3 is CASSPGSGTLYNEQFF. Written as DNA, the CDR3 is TGCGCCAGCAGCCCGGGGAGCGGGACCCTCTACAATGAGCAGTTCTTC.

The chain joins TRBV7-6 to TRBJ1-1; TRBD1 might be the D (6 bases). V lost 5 bases and J 5 bases, leaving 9 bases between the germline ends. The CDR3 consists of 12 residues. CDR1 and CDR2 from the germline V gene are SGHVS and FNYEAQ. This CDR3 reads CASSRGGTEAFF. The CDR3 region has the DNA TGTGCCAGCAGCAGGGGGGGGACTGAAGCTTTCTTT. Full variable domain (outside the CDR3, taken from reference TRBV7-6 and TRBJ1-1): GAGVSQSPRYKVTKRGQDVALRCDPISGHVSLYWYRQALGQGPEFLTYFNYEAQQDKSGLPNDRFSAERPEGSISTLTIQRTEQRDSAMYRCASSRGGTEAFFGQGTRLTVV.

The chain has TRBV6-6 and TRBJ2-6, with D unresolved. The length of the CDR3 is 14 residues. V was trimmed by 11 bases and J by 1 base, leaving 12 bases between them. The germline V gene encodes CDR1 MNHNY and CDR2 SVGAGI (reference sequence). For the CDR3, the DNA is TGTGCCCTAGGTGAGACTTCTGGGGCCAACGTCCTGACTTTC. Its protein product is CALGETSGANVLTF.

This clone was observed a handful of times. The chain couples TRBV6-1 to TRBJ2-2; no reliable D call. V shed 7 bases and J shed 5 bases, with 11 bases lying between them. This CDR3 has 13 residues. CDR1 and CDR2 from the germline V gene are MNHNS and SASEGT. CDR3 in amino acids: CASIDPGTGELFF. Here the CDR3 DNA reads TGTGCCAGCATAGACCCCGGGACCGGGGAGCTGTTTTTT.

This clone was found a few times. The chain joins TRBV11-3 to TRBJ1-1; no clear D gene. This CDR3 contains 13 residues. The V and J ends lost 5 bases and 0 bases respectively, with 7 bases between them. CDR1 and CDR2 from the germline V gene are SGHNT and YENEEA. CDR3 loop: CASSPNMNTEAFF. The DNA of the CDR3 is TGTGCCAGCAGCCCAAACATGAACACTGAAGCTTTCTTT.